This TCR beta chain was sequenced in a study of T cell repertoires in cytomegalovirus infection (dated by TCRdb to between 2018 and 2021). Concerning the study at large: Because public TCR beta signatures pointed to carriage of CMV infection together with the matching HLA type, the HLA type of each donor mattered for the analysis. The paper's findings and limits, for the study overall: In the ex vivo response, HLA-C-restricted CMV-specific TCR beta clonotypes were dominant, and in two of eight donors the single most frequent clonotype came from this HLA-C-restricted group. Carriers of CMV infection plus the relevant HLA type were discriminated by the cumulative frequency of public TCR beta family members in the study cohort and in an independent roughly 340-donor cohort.

This clonotype showed up just a few times. What this receptor recognizes is not known. No base qualities exist here, and no much larger clone lies one base off it. Sequenced on an Illumina HiSeq 1500. TCRdb applied fastp at Q25 and MiXCR to the public reads, then kept only in-frame beta chains. Every CDR3 protein is listed once, alongside the most common genes and DNA of its rows. In all, the sample holds some 100,000 distinct CDR3 sequences, and around a quarter of those were seen once. The biggest ten clones account for roughly two fifths of the sample. Deletion took 1 base off V and 1 base off J, with a span of 6 bases between the germline ends. The germline V gene gives CDR1 as SGHTA and CDR2 as FQGNSA. The CDR3 numbers 14 residues from cysteine through phenylalanine. Only CDR3 DNA is held: 42 bases, read in frame from base 1.

This clonotype was sampled from a human donor in good health (CMV status not recorded). Some clones in this sample may be carry-over from other donors' samples. The sample comprised CD8+ T cells from PBMCs. The chain employs TRBV7-2 and TRBJ2-3; too little of a D gene remains to name it. The nucleotide sequence is TGTGCCAGCAGCTTAGACCCCGGCACAGATACGCAGTATTTT. The encoded protein is CASSLDPGTDTQYF.